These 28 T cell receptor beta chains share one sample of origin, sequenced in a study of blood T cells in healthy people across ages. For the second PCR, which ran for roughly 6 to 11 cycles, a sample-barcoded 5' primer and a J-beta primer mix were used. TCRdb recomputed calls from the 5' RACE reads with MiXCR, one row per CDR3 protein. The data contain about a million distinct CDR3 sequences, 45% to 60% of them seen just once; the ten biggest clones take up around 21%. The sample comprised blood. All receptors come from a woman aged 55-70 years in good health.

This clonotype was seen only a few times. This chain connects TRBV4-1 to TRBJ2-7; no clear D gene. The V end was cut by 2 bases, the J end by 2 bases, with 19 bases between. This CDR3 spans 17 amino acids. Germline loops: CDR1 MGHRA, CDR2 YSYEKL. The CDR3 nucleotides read TGCGCCAGCAGCCAAAGCCCCTTCTCCGGGTCCCCCTACGAGCAGTACTTC. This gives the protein CASSQSPFSGSPYEQYF.

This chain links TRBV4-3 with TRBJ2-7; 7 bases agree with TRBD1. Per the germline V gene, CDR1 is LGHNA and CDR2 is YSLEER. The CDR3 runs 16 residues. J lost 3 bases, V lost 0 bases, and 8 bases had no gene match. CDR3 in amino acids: CASSQDQGQSGYEQYF. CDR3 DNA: TGCGCCAGCAGCCAAGATCAGGGACAGTCTGGCTACGAGCAGTACTTC.

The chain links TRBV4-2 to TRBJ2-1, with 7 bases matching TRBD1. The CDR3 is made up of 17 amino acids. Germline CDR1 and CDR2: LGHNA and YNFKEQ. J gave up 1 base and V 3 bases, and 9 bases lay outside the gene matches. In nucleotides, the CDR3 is TGTGCCAGCAGCCACCGCCTAGGGGACAGTTCCTACAATGAGCAGTTCTTC. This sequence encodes CASSHRLGDSSYNEQFF.

The CDR3 here is CASSFQTGEEDTQYF. DNA for the CDR3: TGTGCCAGCAGCTTCCAAACAGGGGAGGAAGATACGCAGTATTTT. The V and J genes are TRBV7-2 and TRBJ2-3; maybe TRBD1 (7 bases). This CDR3 comprises 15 residues. Trimming took 3 bases from V and 5 from J, leaving 15 bases between them. Germline V CDR1 and CDR2: SGHTA, FQGNSA.

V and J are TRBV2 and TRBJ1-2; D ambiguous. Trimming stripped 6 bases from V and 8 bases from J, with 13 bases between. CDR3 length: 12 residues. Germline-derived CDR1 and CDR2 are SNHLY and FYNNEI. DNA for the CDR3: TGTGCCAGCAGGATCCAGGCCGAGGGCTACACCTTC. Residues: CASRIQAEGYTF.

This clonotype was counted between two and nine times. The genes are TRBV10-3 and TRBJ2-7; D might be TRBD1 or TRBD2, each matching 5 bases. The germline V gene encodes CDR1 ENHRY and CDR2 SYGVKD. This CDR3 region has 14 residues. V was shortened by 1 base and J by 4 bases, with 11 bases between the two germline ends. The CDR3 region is CAISELGVGYEQYF. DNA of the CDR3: TGTGCCATCAGTGAGTTGGGGGTAGGGTACGAGCAGTACTTC.

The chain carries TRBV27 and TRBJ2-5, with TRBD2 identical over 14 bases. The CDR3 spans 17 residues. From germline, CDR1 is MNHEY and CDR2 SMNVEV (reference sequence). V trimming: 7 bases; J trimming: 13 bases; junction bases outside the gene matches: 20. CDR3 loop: CASTAGVTSGRVHERYF. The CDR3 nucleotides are TGTGCCAGCACTGCCGGAGTGACTAGCGGGAGGGTACACGAGCGGTACTTC.

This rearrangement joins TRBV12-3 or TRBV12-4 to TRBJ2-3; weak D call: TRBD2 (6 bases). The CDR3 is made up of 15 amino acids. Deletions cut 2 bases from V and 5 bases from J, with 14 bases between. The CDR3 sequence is CASSLWGLPGDTQYF. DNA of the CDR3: TGTGCCAGCAGTTTATGGGGACTCCCCGGAGATACGCAGTATTTT.

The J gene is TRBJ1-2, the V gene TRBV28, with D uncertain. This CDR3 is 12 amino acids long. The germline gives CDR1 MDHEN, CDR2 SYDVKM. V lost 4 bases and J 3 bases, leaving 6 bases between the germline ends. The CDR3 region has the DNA TGTGCCAGCAGTTCGCCCCACTATGGCTACACCTTC. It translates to CASSSPHYGYTF.

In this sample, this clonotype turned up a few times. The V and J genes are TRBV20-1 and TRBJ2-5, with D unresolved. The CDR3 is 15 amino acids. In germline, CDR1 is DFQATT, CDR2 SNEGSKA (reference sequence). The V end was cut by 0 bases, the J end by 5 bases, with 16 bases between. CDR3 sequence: CSARDLRTPRETQYF. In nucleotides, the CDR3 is TGCAGTGCTAGAGATCTCAGGACCCCTCGGGAGACCCAGTACTTC.

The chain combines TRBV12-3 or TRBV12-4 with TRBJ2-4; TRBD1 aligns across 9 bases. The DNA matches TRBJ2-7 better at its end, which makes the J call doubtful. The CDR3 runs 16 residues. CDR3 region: CASSLAVTGGRYEQYF. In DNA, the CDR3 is TGTGCCAGCAGTTTGGCCGTGACAGGGGGTCGTTACGAGCAGTACTTC.

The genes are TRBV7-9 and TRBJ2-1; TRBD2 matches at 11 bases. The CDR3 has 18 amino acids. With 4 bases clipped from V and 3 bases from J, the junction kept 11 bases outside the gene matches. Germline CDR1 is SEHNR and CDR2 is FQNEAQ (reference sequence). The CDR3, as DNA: TGTGCCAGCAGCTCAGGACTAGCGGGCCCATCGCGCTACAATGAGCAGTTCTTC. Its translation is CASSSGLAGPSRYNEQFF.

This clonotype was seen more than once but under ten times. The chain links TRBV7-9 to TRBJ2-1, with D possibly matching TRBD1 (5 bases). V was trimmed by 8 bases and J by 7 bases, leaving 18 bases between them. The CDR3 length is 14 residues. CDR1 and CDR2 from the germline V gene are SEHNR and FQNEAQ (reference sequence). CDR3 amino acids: CASAWGGSKNEQFF. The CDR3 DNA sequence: TGTGCCAGCGCCTGGGGCGGTTCTAAGAATGAGCAGTTCTTC. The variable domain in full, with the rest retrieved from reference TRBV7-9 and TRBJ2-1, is DTGVSQNPRHKITKRGQNVTFRCDPISEHNRLYWYRQTLGQGPEFLTYFQNEAQLEKSRLLSDRFSAERPKGSFSTLEIQRTEQGDSAMYLCASAWGGSKNEQFFGPGTRLTVL.

DNA for the CDR3: TGCAGCGGAGGGGGAGTCTACGGGGAGCAGTACTTC. The encoded protein is CSGGGVYGEQYF. The chain couples TRBV29-1 to TRBJ2-7, with D tentatively TRBD1 (6 bases). The CDR3 runs to 12 residues. Germline V gene data show CDR1 as SQVTM and CDR2 as ANQGSEA. Trimming took 7 bases from V and 7 from J, leaving 17 bases between them.

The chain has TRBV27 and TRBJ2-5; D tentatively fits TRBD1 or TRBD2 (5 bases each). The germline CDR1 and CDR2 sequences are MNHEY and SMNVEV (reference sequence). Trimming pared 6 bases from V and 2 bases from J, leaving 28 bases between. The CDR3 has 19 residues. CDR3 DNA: TGTGCCAGCAGCCCATATATATATATCCCCGAGGGACCACAAGAGACCCAGTACTTC. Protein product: CASSPYIYIPEGPQETQYF.

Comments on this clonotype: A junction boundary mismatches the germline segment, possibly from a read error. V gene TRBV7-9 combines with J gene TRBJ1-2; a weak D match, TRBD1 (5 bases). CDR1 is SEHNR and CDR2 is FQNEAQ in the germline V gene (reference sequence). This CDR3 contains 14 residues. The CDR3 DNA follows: TGTGCCAGCAGCCCCGACGGGGGTAACTTTGGCTACACCTTC. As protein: CASSPDGGNFGYTF. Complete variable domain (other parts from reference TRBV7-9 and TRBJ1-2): DTGVSQNPRHKITKRGQNVTFRCDPISEHNRLYWYRQTLGQGPEFLTYFQNEAQLEKSRLLSDRFSAERPKGSFSTLEIQRTEQGDSAMYLCASSPDGGNFGYTFGSGTRLTVV.

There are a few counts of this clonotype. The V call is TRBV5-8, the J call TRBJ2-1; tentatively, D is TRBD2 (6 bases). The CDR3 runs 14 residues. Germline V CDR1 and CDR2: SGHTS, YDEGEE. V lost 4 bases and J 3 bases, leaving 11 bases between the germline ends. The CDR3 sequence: CASSRLVNYNEQFF. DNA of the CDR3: TGTGCCAGCAGCAGACTAGTCAACTACAATGAGCAGTTCTTC.

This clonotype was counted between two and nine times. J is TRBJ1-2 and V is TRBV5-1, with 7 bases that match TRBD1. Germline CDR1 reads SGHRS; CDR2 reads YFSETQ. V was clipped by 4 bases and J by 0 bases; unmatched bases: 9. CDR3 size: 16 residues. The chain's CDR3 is CASSNRDSVANYGYTF. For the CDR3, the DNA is TGCGCCAGCAGCAACCGGGACAGCGTAGCTAACTATGGCTACACCTTC. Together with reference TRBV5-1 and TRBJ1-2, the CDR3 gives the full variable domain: KAGVTQTPRYLIKTRGQQVTLSCSPISGHRSVSWYQQTPGQGLQFLFEYFSETQRNKGNFPGRFSGRQFSNSRSEMNVSTLELGDSALYLCASSNRDSVANYGYTFGSGTRLTVV.

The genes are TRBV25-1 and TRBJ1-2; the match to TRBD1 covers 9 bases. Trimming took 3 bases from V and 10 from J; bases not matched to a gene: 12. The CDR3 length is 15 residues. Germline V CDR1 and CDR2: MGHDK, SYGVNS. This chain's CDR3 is CASSDPLWTGAPYTF. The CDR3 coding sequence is TGTGCCAGCAGTGATCCCCTCTGGACAGGGGCTCCCTACACCTTC.

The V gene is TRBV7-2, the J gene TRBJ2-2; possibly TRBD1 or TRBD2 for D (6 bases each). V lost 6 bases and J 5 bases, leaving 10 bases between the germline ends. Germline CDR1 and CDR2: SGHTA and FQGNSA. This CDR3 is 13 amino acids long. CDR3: CASRIGGTGELFF. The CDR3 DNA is TGTGCCAGCAGAATAGGGGGGACCGGGGAGCTGTTTTTT.

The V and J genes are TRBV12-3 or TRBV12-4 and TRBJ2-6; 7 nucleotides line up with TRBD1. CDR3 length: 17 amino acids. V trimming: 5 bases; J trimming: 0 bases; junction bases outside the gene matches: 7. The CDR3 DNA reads TGTGCCAGCAGTGCTGACAGGGTTCTCTCTGGGGCCAACGTCCTGACTTTC. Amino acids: CASSADRVLSGANVLTF.

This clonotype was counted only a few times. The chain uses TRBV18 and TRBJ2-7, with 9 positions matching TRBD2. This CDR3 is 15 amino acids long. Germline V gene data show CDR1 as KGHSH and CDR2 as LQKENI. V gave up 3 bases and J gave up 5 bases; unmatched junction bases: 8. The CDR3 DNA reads TGTGCCAGCTCACCGCAGGCGGGAGGGCGGAACGAGCAGTACTTC. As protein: CASSPQAGGRNEQYF.

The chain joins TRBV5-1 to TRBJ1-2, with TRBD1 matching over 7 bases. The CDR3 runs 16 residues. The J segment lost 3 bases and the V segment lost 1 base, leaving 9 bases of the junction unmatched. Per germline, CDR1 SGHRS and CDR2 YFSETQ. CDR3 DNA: TGCGCCAGCAGCTTGTTTCCGAGGGGGCAGGACTATGGCTACACCTTC. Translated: CASSLFPRGQDYGYTF.

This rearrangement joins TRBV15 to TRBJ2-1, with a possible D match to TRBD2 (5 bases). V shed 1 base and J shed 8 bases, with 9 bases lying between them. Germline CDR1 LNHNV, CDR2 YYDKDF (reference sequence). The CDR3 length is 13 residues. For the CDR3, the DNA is TGTGCCACCAGCAGAGGAGGGAAGGATGAGCAGTTCTTC. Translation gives CATSRGGKDEQFF.

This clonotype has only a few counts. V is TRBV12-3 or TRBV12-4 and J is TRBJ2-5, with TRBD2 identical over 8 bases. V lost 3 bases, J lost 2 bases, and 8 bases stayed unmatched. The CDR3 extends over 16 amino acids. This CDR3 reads CASSFLSGSLQETQYF. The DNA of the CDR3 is TGTGCCAGCAGTTTCCTAAGCGGGAGCCTTCAAGAGACCCAGTACTTC.

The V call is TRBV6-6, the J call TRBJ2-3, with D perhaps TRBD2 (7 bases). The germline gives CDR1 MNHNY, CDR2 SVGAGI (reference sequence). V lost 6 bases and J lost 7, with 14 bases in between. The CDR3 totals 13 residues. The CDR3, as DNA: TGTGCCAGCAGCAAAAGGGGGGGGTATACGCAGTATTTT. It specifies CASSKRGGYTQYF.

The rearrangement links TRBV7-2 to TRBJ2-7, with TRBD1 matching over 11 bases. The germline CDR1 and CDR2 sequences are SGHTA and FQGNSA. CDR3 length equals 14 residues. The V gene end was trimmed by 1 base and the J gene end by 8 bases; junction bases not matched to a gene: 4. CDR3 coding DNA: TGTGCCAGCAGCTTAGGGGGACAGGGGGGAAAGCAGTACTTC. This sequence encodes CASSLGGQGGKQYF.

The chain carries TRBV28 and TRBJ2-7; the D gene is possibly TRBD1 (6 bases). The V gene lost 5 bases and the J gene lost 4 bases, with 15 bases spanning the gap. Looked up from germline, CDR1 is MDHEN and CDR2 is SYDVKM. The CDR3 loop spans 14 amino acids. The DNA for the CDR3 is TGTGCCAGCAGTGTTACCGGGACACAGTACGAGCAGTACTTC. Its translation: CASSVTGTQYEQYF.